Listed here are 7 T cell receptor beta chains from one sample, sequenced in a study of shared clonotypes between healthy human individuals. The data were produced by immunoSEQ multiplex PCR, yet TCRdb's version contains in-frame clones alone and is incomplete. Of 2 million to 2.5 million clones in the sample, just under 95% were seen once. The sequencing input was naive CD4+ T cells from PBMCs. Subset given: CD45RA+ positively selected. These receptors all come from a man between 18 and 29 years old in good health. Some clones in this sample may be carry-over from other donors' samples.

This clone occurred once. The CDR3 DNA reads as TGTGCCAGCAGCTTAGGCCCTCAGGGCACCTACGAGCAGTACTTC. Translating it yields CASSLGPQGTYEQYF. The rearrangement links TRBV7-3 to TRBJ2-7; weak D call: TRBD1 (5 bases). V dropped 2 bases and J dropped 2 bases, with 13 bases sitting between them. Germline V CDR1 and CDR2: SGHTA, FQGTGA. This CDR3 contains 15 residues.

Concerning this clone itself: Additional DNA sequences in this sample encode the identical CDR3. The chain carries TRBV6-5 and TRBJ2-7, with a weak D call TRBD1 (5 bases). With 6 bases removed from V and 3 bases from J, the gap between germline ends came to 9 bases. The CDR3 length is 12 residues. The germline gives CDR1 MNHEY, CDR2 SVGAGI. The CDR3 protein is CASRKDSYEQYF. The DNA for the CDR3 is TGTGCCAGCAGAAAAGACAGCTACGAGCAGTACTTC.

This clone was counted once. Distinct nucleotide sequences in the sample also encode this CDR3. The chain joins TRBV5-1 to TRBJ2-7; the match to TRBD2 covers 7 bases. V lost 3 bases, J lost 4 bases, and 7 bases stayed unmatched. CDR3 size: 14 residues. Germline V gene lookup returns CDR1 SGHRS and CDR2 YFSETQ. The CDR3, as DNA: TGCGCCAGCAGCTGGGGGACGGGGGGATACGAGCAGTACTTC. This translates into CASSWGTGGYEQYF.

The chain links TRBV7-2 to TRBJ2-7; unclear D gene. Trimming removed 2 bases at V and 5 bases at J, with 7 bases between. CDR3 size: 12 residues. The germline V gene encodes CDR1 SGHTA and CDR2 FQGNSA. As DNA, the CDR3 is TGTGCCAGCAGCTTAAATAGGGACGAGCAGTACTTC. Its translation is CASSLNRDEQYF.

The rearrangement uses TRBV6-1 and TRBJ2-1; TRBD1 matches 7 bases. CDR3 length: 16 amino acids. J lost 6 bases, V lost 4 bases, and 12 bases had no gene match. Germline CDR1 is MNHNS and CDR2 is SASEGT. CDR3 in amino acids: CASSVVGGSSFNEQFF. CDR3 in DNA: TGTGCCAGCAGTGTAGTAGGGGGCAGTTCATTCAATGAGCAGTTCTTC.

Regarding this clone: Different DNA sequences within this sample yield the same CDR3. V is TRBV30 and J is TRBJ1-3; D remains ambiguous. Germline V gives CDR1 GTSNPN, CDR2 SVGIG (reference sequence). CDR3 length equals 13 residues. V lost 0 bases, J lost 1 base, and 4 bases lay in between. The CDR3 bases are TGTGCCTGGAGTGTACTTTCTGGAAACACCATATATTTT. This translates into CAWSVLSGNTIYF.

This chain connects TRBV10-3 to TRBJ2-5; TRBD1 or TRBD2 may be the D gene (5 bases each). CDR1 ENHRY and CDR2 SYGVKD come from the germline V gene. The V gene lost 6 bases and the J gene lost 7 bases, with 18 bases spanning the gap. The CDR3 sequence is 14 residues long. CDR3 nucleotide sequence: TGTGCCATCAGACCTGACGGGGCAGGTGGGACCCAGTACTTC. Its protein product is CAIRPDGAGGTQYF.